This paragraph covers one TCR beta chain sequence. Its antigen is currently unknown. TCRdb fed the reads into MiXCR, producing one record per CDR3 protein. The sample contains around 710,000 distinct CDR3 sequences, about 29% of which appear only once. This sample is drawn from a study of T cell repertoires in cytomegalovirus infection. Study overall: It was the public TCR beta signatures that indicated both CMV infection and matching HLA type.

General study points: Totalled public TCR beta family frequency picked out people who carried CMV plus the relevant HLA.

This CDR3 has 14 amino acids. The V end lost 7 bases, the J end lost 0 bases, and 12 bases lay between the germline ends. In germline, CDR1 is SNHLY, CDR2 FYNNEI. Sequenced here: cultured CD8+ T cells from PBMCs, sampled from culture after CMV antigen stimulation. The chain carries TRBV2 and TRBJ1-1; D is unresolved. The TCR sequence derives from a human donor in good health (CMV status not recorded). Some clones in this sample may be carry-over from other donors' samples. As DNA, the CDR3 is TGTGCCAGCAATTGGTTTGGGGTGAACACTGAAGCTTTCTTT. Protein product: CASNWFGVNTEAFF.